What follows are 13 T cell receptor beta chains derived from one specimen sequenced in a study of T cells after posttransplantation cyclophosphamide. A marrow graft followed busulfan-fludarabine conditioning, with cyclophosphamide on days +3 and +4. The method was immunoSEQ multiplex PCR; TCRdb's version includes in-frame clones alone and lacks a portion of them. This sample carries some 37,000 clones, 78% of them seen once, and the ten largest clones take 6.5% to 9.5%. The sample here was CD4+ T cells sorted from blood, taken around 2,000 days after a stem cell transplant with posttransplant cyclophosphamide. The receptor source for this set is a female patient aged 40 to 50 who received an allogeneic stem cell transplant from a related donor, was CMV-positive, and had no GVHD. The T cells may partly be graft donor cells.

The genes are TRBV28 and TRBJ2-7, with 7 nucleotides matching TRBD2. Germline CDR1 is MDHEN and CDR2 is SYDVKM. The CDR3 has 17 amino acids. Trimming cost V 4 bases and J 3 bases; bases outside gene matches: 15. Here the CDR3 reads CASSSILPGGIGYEQYF. CDR3 sequence (DNA): TGTGCCAGCAGTTCAATACTTCCGGGGGGTATAGGCTACGAGCAGTACTTC.

The rearrangement uses TRBV2 and TRBJ1-1; D call uncertain. Trimming shortened V by 4 bases and J by 1 base, and 10 bases separated the two germline ends. Looked up from germline, CDR1 is SNHLY and CDR2 is FYNNEI. The CDR3 covers 14 residues. CDR3 bases: TGTGCCAGCAGTGTAGGAGGAAAGAACACTGAAGCTTTCTTT. It specifies CASSVGGKNTEAFF.

V usage is TRBV11-2 and J usage is TRBJ2-3; maybe TRBD2 (6 bases). The germline gives CDR1 SGHAT, CDR2 FQNNGV. V was shortened by 3 bases and J by 0 bases, with 7 bases between the two germline ends. CDR3 length equals 14 residues. The DNA of the CDR3 is TGTGCCAGCAGCTTGGGACTTAGCACAGATACGCAGTATTTT. This translates into CASSLGLSTDTQYF.

This sequence joins TRBV5-1 and TRBJ2-1; D gene unclear. The CDR3 runs 14 residues. In germline, CDR1 is SGHRS, CDR2 YFSETQ. V was trimmed by 0 bases and J by 4 bases, leaving 8 bases between them. The CDR3 nucleotides are TGCGCCAGCAGCTTGGGACTTCTTTACAATGAGCAGTTCTTC. It yields the protein CASSLGLLYNEQFF.

The chain links TRBV19 to TRBJ2-2; D is perhaps TRBD1 (5 bases). Germline loops: CDR1 LNHDA, CDR2 SQIVND (reference sequence). The CDR3 extends over 14 amino acids. Trimming cost V 5 bases and J 8 bases, with 15 bases left between them. The CDR3 coding sequence is TGTGCCAGTAGTCCCCCAGGGTGGGCAGGGGAGCTGTTTTTT. It encodes CASSPPGWAGELFF.

The chain has TRBV19 and TRBJ1-4, with D uncertain. This CDR3 is built from 14 residues. In germline, CDR1 is LNHDA, CDR2 SQIVND (reference sequence). Trimming left V 5 bases short and J 7 bases short, with 14 bases between. DNA for the CDR3: TGTGCCAGTAGTGCCCTCCCGGGTGCTGAAAAACTGTTTTTT. Translation: CASSALPGAEKLFF.

The V call is TRBV5-3, the J call TRBJ1-2; D gene uncertain. TRBV5-3 belongs to the ORF category, with a function that is uncertain. Trimming left V 0 bases short and J 0 bases short, with 12 bases between. The CDR3 is 16 amino acids. The CDR3 here is CARSLASTVPNYGYTF. The DNA for the CDR3 is TGTGCCAGAAGCTTGGCCTCTACAGTTCCTAACTATGGCTACACCTTC.

The V call is TRBV2, the J call TRBJ1-5, with 8 nucleotides matching TRBD1. The CDR3 has 16 residues. The J segment lost 1 base and the V segment lost 6 bases, leaving 8 bases of the junction unmatched. Looked up from germline, CDR1 is SNHLY and CDR2 is FYNNEI. CDR3 in DNA: TGTGCCAGCAGCCTCAGGGGGCGGGAAAGCAATCAGCCCCAGCATTTT. Amino acids: CASSLRGRESNQPQHF.

This sequence joins TRBV10-3 and TRBJ2-7; D unclear. V lost 5 bases to trimming and J lost 3 bases, with 11 bases between them. The CDR3 is made up of 13 amino acids. The germline V gene encodes CDR1 ENHRY and CDR2 SYGVKD. The chain's CDR3 is CAISSITGYEQYF. DNA for the CDR3: TGTGCCATCAGTTCTATAACGGGCTACGAGCAGTACTTC.

V gene TRBV5-1 combines with J gene TRBJ2-2; TRBD1 is a possible D gene (5 bases). The germline gives CDR1 SGHRS, CDR2 YFSETQ. The CDR3 loop spans 14 amino acids. V lost 2 bases, J lost 1 base, and 6 bases lay in between. The DNA of the CDR3 is TGCGCCAGCAGCTTAGACAGGAACACCGGGGAGCTGTTTTTT. Protein: CASSLDRNTGELFF.

J is TRBJ1-1 and V is TRBV6-6; 7 bases map to TRBD1. The CDR3 contains 14 residues. Per the germline V gene, CDR1 is MNHNY and CDR2 is SVGAGI (reference sequence). Trimming cost V 7 bases and J 4 bases; bases outside gene matches: 9. The CDR3 nucleotides read TGTGCCAGCACCCTTAACAGGGGAGGCACTGAAGCTTTCTTT. Translating gives CASTLNRGGTEAFF.

The J gene is TRBJ1-5, the V gene TRBV5-1, with D tentatively TRBD1 (5 bases). V was shortened by 3 bases and J by 5 bases, with 15 bases between the two germline ends. Germline CDR1 and CDR2: SGHRS and YFSETQ. The CDR3 loop spans 15 amino acids. Written as DNA, the CDR3 is TGCGCCAGCAGCTCGGATGGGGGGAGCGATCAGCCCCAGCATTTT. Translated: CASSSDGGSDQPQHF.

The chain employs TRBV6-1 and TRBJ2-7, with TRBD1 matching 9 bases. The CDR3 is 14 amino acids. With V trimmed by 6 bases and J by 0 bases, 3 bases remained unmatched. CDR1 is MNHNS, CDR2 SASEGT, per germline. The CDR3 protein is CASRGQGVSYEQYF. The CDR3 DNA reads TGTGCCAGCAGGGGACAGGGCGTCTCCTACGAGCAGTACTTC.